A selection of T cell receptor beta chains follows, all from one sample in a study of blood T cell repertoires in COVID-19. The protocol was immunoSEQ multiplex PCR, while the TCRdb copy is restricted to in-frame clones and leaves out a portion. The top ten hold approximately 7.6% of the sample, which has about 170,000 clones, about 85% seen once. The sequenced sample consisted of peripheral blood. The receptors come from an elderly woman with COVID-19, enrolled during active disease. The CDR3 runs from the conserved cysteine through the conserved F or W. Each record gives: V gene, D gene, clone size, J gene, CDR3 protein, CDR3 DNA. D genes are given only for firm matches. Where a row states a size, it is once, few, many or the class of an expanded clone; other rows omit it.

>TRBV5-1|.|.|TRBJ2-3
CASSSTGLSTDTQYF
TGCGCCAGTTCATCTACAGGGCTAAGCACAGATACGCAGTATTTT
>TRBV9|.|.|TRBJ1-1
CASSVGQSNTEAFF
TGTGCCAGCAGCGTAGGACAGAGTAACACTGAAGCTTTCTTT
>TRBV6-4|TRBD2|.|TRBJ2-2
CASRGLAGGPGGELFF
TGTGCCAGCAGAGGACTAGCGGGAGGGCCGGGCGGGGAGCTGTTTTTT
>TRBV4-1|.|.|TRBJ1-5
CASSRGVMRNQPQHF
TGCGCCAGCAGCCGAGGAGTCATGCGCAATCAGCCCCAGCATTTT
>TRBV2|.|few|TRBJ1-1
CASIREVNTEAFF
TGTGCCAGCATCCGGGAGGTGAACACTGAAGCTTTCTTT
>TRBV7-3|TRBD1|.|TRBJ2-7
CASSYTGGSSYEQYF
TGTGCCAGCAGCTATACAGGGGGGAGCTCCTACGAGCAGTACTTC
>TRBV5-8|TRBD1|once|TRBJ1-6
CASSSDRVSPLHF
TGTGCCAGCAGTTCTGACAGGGTTTCACCCCTCCACTTT
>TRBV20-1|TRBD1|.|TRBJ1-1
CSASRQGTGTEAFF
TGCAGTGCTAGTAGACAGGGGACGGGCACTGAAGCTTTCTTT
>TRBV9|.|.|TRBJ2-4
CASSVSLRAENIQYF
TGTGCCAGCAGCGTATCTTTGAGGGCGGAAAACATTCAGTACTTC
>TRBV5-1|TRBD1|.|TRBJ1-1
CASSLGGQPNTEAFF
TGCGCCAGCAGCTTGGGGGGACAGCCGAACACTGAAGCTTTCTTT
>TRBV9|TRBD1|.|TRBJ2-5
CASSVASGQGQETQYF
TGTGCCAGCAGCGTGGCCTCGGGACAGGGACAAGAGACCCAGTACTTC
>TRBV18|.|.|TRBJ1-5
CASSDPGGNQPQHF
TGTGCCAGCTCAGACCCGGGGGGCAATCAGCCCCAGCATTTT
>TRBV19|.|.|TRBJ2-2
CASSIPGLPGELFF
TGTGCCAGTAGTATTCCGGGACTTCCCGGGGAGCTGTTTTTT
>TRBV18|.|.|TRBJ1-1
CASSPATEAFF
TGTGCCAGCTCACCAGCGACTGAAGCTTTCTTT
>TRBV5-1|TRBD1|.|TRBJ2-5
CASSLGDSQQETQYF
TGCGCCAGCAGCTTGGGGGACAGCCAACAAGAGACCCAGTACTTC
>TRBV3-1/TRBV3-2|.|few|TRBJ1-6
CASSTQGQRNSPLHF
TGTGCCAGCAGCACCCAGGGACAACGTAATTCACCCCTCCACTTT
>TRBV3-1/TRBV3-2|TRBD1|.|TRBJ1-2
CASTRQGHGYTF
TGTGCCAGCACCCGACAGGGGCATGGCTACACCTTC
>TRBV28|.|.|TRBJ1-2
CASSTGFGYTF
TGTGCCAGCAGTACAGGGTTTGGCTACACCTTC
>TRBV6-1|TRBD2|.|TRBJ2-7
CASSDGGSFYEQYF
TGTGCCAGCAGTGACGGCGGGAGCTTCTACGAGCAGTACTTC
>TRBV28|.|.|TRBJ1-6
CASNPSNGFDSPLHF
TGTGCCAGCAACCCGTCGAACGGTTTCGATTCACCCCTCCACTTT
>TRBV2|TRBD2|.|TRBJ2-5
CASRTSGGAGTETQYF
TGTGCCAGCAGGACTAGCGGGGGGGCCGGGACAGAGACCCAGTACTTC
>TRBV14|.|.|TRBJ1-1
CASSQGGSRMNTEAFF
TGTGCCAGCAGCCAAGGAGGGAGCCGGATGAACACTGAAGCTTTCTTT
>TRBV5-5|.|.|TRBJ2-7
CASSLRPGYYEQYF
TGTGCCAGCAGCTTGAGGCCAGGTTACTACGAGCAGTACTTC
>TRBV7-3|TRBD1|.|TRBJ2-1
CASSSGQGINEQFF
TGTGCCAGCAGCTCGGGACAGGGTATCAATGAGCAGTTCTTC
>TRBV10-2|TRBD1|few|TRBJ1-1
CATIGNRGGGLRAFF
TGCGCCACCATAGGAAACAGGGGCGGTGGTCTGAGAGCTTTCTTT
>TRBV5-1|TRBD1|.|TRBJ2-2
CASPPTGGNTGELFF
TGCGCCAGCCCTCCGACAGGGGGGAACACCGGGGAGCTGTTTTTT
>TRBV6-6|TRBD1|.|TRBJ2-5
CASYRGQETQYF
TGTGCCAGCTACAGGGGTCAAGAGACCCAGTACTTC
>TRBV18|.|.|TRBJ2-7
CASSTGPEQYF
TGTGCCAGCTCCACCGGTCCCGAGCAGTACTTC
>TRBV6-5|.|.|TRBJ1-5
CASKGEGYSNQPQHF
TGTGCTAGCAAGGGTGAGGGTTATAGCAATCAGCCCCAGCATTTT
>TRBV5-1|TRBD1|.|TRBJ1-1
CASGDRGHTEAFF
TGCGCCAGCGGCGACAGGGGGCACACTGAAGCTTTCTTT
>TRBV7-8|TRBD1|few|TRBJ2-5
CASSQSTGVQETQYF
TGTGCCAGCAGCCAATCGACAGGGGTCCAAGAGACCCAGTACTTC
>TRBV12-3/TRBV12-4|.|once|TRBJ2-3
CASSLGDTYTQYF
TGTGCCAGCAGTTTAGGGGACACCTATACGCAGTATTTT
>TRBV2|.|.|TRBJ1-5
CASRVDRREDSQHF
TGTGCCAGCAGGGTCGACAGAAGGGAGGATTCCCAGCATTTT
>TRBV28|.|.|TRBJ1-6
CASSFPGNSPLHF
TGTGCCAGCAGTTTCCCAGGGAATTCACCCCTCCACTTT
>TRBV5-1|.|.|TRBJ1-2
CASGLNRDYGYTF
TGCGCCAGTGGACTCAACCGGGACTATGGCTACACCTTC
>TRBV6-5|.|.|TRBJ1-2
CASSYESTGRGISYTF
TGTGCCAGCAGTTACGAGTCGACAGGCAGAGGAATAAGCTACACCTTC
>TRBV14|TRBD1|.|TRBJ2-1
CASSRPGTGTNEQFF
TGTGCCAGCAGCCGACCCGGGACAGGAACAAATGAGCAGTTCTTC
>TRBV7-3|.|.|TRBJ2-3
CASSLMGGGEDTQYF
TGTGCCAGCAGCTTAATGGGAGGGGGAGAGGATACGCAGTATTTT
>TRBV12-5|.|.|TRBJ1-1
CASGLSSEAFF
TGTGCTAGTGGTCTCTCTTCTGAAGCTTTCTTT
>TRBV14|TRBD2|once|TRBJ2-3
CASSQNGGAGTDTQYF
TGTGCCAGCAGCCAGAACGGGGGGGCCGGGACAGATACGCAGTATTTT
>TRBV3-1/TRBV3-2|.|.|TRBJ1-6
CASSQDLLLNSPLHF
TGTGCCAGCAGCCAAGATCTGCTACTTAATTCACCCCTCCACTTT
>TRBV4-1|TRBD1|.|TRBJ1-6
CASSQESRDRGNSPLHF
TGCGCCAGCAGCCAAGAGTCCCGGGACAGGGGTAATTCACCCCTCCACTTT
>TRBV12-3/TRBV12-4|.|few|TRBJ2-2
CASSLAQGAELFF
TGTGCCAGCAGTTTAGCGCAAGGAGCGGAGCTGTTTTTT
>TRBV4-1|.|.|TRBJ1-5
CASSRGEGGQPQHF
TGCGCCAGCAGCCGGGGCGAGGGAGGTCAGCCCCAGCATTTT
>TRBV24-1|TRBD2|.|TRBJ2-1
CATSDPGLHDNEQFF
TGTGCCACCAGTGATCCGGGACTACATGACAATGAGCAGTTCTTC
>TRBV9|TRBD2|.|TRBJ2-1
CASSVGGSGSSYNEQFF
TGTGCCAGCAGCGTAGGTGGGAGCGGGAGCTCCTACAATGAGCAGTTCTTC
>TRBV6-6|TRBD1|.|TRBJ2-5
CASRLTGVETQYF
TGTGCCAGCAGACTGACAGGGGTAGAGACCCAGTACTTC
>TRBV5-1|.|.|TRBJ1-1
CASSLAYGSNTEAFF
TGCGCCAGCAGCTTGGCCTATGGTTCGAACACTGAAGCTTTCTTT
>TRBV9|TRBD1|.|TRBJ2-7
CASSAEDRRSYEQYF
TGTGCCAGCAGCGCTGAGGACAGGCGGTCCTACGAGCAGTACTTC
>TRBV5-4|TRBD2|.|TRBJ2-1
CASSLTLAGTNEQFF
TGTGCCAGCAGCCTAACACTAGCGGGAACTAATGAGCAGTTCTTC
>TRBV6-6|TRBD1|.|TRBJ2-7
CASSPVSRDRGSYEQYF
TGTGCCAGCAGTCCCGTCTCCCGGGACAGGGGGTCCTACGAGCAGTACTTC
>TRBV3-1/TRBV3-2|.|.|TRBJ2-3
CASSPRVGTQYF
TGTGCCAGCAGCCCCAGGGTGGGTACGCAGTATTTT
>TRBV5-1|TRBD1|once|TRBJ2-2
CASRPPGTGVITGELFF
TGCGCCAGCAGGCCACCAGGGACAGGGGTAATCACCGGGGAGCTGTTTTTT
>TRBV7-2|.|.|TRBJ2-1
CASNYGGGNEQFF
TGTGCCAGCAACTACGGGGGAGGTAATGAGCAGTTCTTC